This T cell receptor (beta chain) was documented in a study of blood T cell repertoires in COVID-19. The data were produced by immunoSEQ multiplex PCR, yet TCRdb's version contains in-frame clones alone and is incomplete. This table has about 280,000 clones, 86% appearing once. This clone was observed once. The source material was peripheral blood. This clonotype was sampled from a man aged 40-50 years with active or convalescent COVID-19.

The CDR3: CASSPQTRDRSGVEQYF. In DNA form, the CDR3 reads TGTGCCAGCAGCCCGCAGACCCGGGACAGGAGCGGAGTCGAGCAGTACTTC. This sequence joins TRBV7-9 and TRBJ2-7; 8 bases align to TRBD1. Germline CDR1 reads SEHNR; CDR2 reads FQNEAQ (reference sequence). CDR3 size: 17 residues. V was clipped by 5 bases and J by 6 bases; unmatched bases: 18.